The clone carrying this T cell receptor (beta chain) has just one count. No antigen is known for it. Amplification used 60 Vbeta primers and 13 Jbeta primers. Data came from immunoSEQ multiplex PCR; TCRdb stores just in-frame clones and leaves some out. In the table there are 85,000 to 120,000 clones, about 75% of which are singletons. After removal of 2 bases from V and 5 bases from J, the junction contained 13 bases not matched to a gene. The CDR3 is 18 residues long. From germline, CDR1 is LGHNA and CDR2 YNFKEQ. At collection, donors were nominally healthy, but unrecorded immune exposures were probable. The data originate from a study of cytomegalovirus exposure and HLA in healthy donors. Study-level findings and limits: The majority of TCR sequences were rare, yet some public TCRs appeared in many donors. Sequencing likely caused a cluster of highly shared sequence variants. Excluded: some indistinguishable V segments such as TRBV6-2 and TRBV6-3.

The chain joins TRBV4-2 to TRBJ1-1; 11 positions match TRBD1. The sequencing sample was made of PBMCs. The sequence was obtained from a man aged 35 to 55 in good health and CMV-seronegative. This chain's CDR3 is CASSQLPGQGARGTEAFF. CDR3 DNA: TGTGCCAGCAGCCAATTGCCCGGACAGGGGGCGAGAGGTACTGAAGCTTTCTTT.